This TCR beta chain was observed in a study of OX40 agonist ivuxolimab in advanced cancers. Study findings and constraints: Some nonresponders additionally presented with little normalized T-cell clonal expansion. Determination of antigen specificity was not performed for the expanded peripheral T cells.

About this clone itself: As yet, its antigen is unknown. At one end, the junction sequence differs from germline, possibly due to a read error.

Cycle 7 day 1, cycle 4 day 1, and baseline were the timepoints at which blood was sampled. Assay used: immunoSEQ multiplex PCR; TCRdb lists only in-frame clones, some missing. The sample gives tens of thousands of clones, more than 75% of which show up once; 4% to 5% is in the top ten. The germline gives CDR1 GTSNPN, CDR2 SVGIG (reference sequence). The length of the CDR3 is 11 residues. The V and J genes are TRBV30 and TRBJ2-3, with TRBD1 identical over 10 bases. Sequenced material: CD4+ or CD8+ T cells sorted from blood, taken in a trial of the OX40 agonist ivuxolimab. The origin of this receptor is an adult with an advanced solid tumor such as melanoma, head and neck, liver or kidney cancer. The CDR3, as DNA: TGTGCCTGGAGTTACCGGGACAGGGGATGTTTT. Its translation is CAWSYRDRGCF. The variable domain in full, with the rest retrieved from reference TRBV30 and TRBJ2-3, is SQTIHQWPATLVQPVGSPLSLECTVEGTSNPNLYWYRQAAGRGLQLLFYSVGIGQISSEVPQNLSASRPQDRQFILSSKKLLLSDSGFYLCAWSYRDRGCFGPGTRLTVL.